This T cell receptor (beta chain) was identified in a study of blood T cell repertoires in COVID-19. Assay: immunoSEQ multiplex PCR; the TCRdb copy retains only in-frame clones and omits some. The data hold 200,000 to 250,000 clones, with 86% observed a single time. CDR3 size: 15 residues. The ends were cut back, 5 bases at V and 0 bases at J, with 11 bases in the middle. From germline, CDR1 is SGHVS and CDR2 FQNEAQ. The receptor comes from a woman aged 45-60 years who had recovered from COVID-19. The source material was PBMCs or T cells enriched from blood (not recorded which). The chain combines TRBV7-8 with TRBJ1-5; D might be TRBD1 (5 bases). DNA of the CDR3: TGTGCCAGCAGCCACCGCAGGGATAGCAATCAGCCCCAGCATTTT. As protein: CASSHRRDSNQPQHF.